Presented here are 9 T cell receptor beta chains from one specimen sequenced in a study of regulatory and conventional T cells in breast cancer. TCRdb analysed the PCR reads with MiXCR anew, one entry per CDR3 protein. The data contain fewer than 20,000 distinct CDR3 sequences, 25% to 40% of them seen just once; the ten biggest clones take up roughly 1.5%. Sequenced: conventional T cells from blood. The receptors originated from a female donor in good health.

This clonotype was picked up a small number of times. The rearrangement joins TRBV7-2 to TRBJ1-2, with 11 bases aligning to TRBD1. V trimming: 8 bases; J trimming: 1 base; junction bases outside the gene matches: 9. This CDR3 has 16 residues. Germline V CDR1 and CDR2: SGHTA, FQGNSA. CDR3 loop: CASCRGQGGVNYGYTF. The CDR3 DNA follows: TGTGCCAGCTGCCGGGGACAGGGGGGAGTTAACTATGGCTACACCTTC. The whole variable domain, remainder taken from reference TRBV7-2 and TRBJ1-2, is GAGVSQSPSNKVTEKGKDVELRCDPISGHTALYWYRQSLGQGLEFLIYFQGNSAPDKSGLPSDRFSAERTGGSVSTLTIQRTQQEDSAVYLCASCRGQGGVNYGYTFGSGTRLTVV.

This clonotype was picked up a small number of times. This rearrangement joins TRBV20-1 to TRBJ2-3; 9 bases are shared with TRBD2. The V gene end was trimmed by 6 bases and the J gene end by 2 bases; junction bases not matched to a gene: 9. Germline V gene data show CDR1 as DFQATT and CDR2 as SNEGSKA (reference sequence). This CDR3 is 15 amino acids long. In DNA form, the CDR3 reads TGCAGTGCGGAAGCGGGGGGCCCCCACACAGATACGCAGTATTTT. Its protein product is CSAEAGGPHTDTQYF.

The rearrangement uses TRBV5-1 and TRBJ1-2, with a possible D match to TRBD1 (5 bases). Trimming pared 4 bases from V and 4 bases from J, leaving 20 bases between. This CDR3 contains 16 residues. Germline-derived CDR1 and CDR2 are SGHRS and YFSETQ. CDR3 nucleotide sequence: TGCGCCAGCAGCCAAACCCCCTTGGACACGGGCTATGGCTACACCTTC. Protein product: CASSQTPLDTGYGYTF.

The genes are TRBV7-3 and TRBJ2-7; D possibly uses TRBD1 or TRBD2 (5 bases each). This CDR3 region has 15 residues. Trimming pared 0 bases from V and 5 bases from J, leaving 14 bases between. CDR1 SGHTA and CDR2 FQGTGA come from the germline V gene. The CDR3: CASSLTGRETDEQYF. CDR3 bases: TGTGCCAGCAGCTTAACAGGCAGGGAGACCGACGAGCAGTACTTC.

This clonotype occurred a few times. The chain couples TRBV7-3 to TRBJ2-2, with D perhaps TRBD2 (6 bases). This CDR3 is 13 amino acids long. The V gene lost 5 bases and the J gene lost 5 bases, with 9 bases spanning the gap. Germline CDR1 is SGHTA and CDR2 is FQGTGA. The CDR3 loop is CASSPGGTGELFF. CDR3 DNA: TGTGCCAGCAGCCCTGGGGGGACCGGGGAGCTGTTTTTT.

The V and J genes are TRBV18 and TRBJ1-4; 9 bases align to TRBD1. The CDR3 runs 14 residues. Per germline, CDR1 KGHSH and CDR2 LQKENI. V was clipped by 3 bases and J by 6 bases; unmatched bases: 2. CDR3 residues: CASSPNRGHEKLFF. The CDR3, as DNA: TGTGCCAGCTCACCTAACAGGGGGCATGAAAAACTGTTTTTT.

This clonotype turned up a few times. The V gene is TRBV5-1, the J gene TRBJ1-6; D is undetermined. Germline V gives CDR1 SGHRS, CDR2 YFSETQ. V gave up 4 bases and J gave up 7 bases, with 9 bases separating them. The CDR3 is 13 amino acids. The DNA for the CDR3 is TGCGCCAGCAGCCCAGAGTTGAATTCACCCCTCCACTTT. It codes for CASSPELNSPLHF.

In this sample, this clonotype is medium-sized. The CDR3 coding sequence is TGTGCCAGCAGCTTGGGCCCCTACCAAATGTCCCAGCAGGGTACAGATCAGCCCCAGCATTTT. Protein: CASSLGPYQMSQQGTDQPQHF. This chain connects TRBV5-6 to TRBJ1-5; D perhaps matches TRBD1 (5 bases). In germline, CDR1 is SGHDT, CDR2 YYEEEE. V dropped 0 bases and J dropped 5 bases, with 30 bases sitting between them. The CDR3 is made up of 21 amino acids.

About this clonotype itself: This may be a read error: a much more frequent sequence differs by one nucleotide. CDR3 sequence: CSARAPRGVRPQHF. The CDR3 region has the DNA TGCAGTGCTAGGGCCCCGAGGGGCGTTCGGCCCCAGCATTTT. This chain connects TRBV20-1 to TRBJ1-5; D is perhaps TRBD1 (5 bases). V lost 3 bases and J lost 9, with 18 bases in between. The V gene's germline CDR1 is DFQATT and CDR2 SNEGSKA (reference sequence). The CDR3 has 14 residues.